This is a list of T cell receptor beta chains from one sample in a study of shared clonotypes between healthy human individuals. Assay used: immunoSEQ multiplex PCR; TCRdb lists only in-frame clones, some missing. The sample yields more than 900,000 clones, approximately 78% seen once. The source material was memory CD4+ T cells from PBMCs. Receptors were obtained from a man aged 18-30 years in good health. Some clones in this sample may be carry-over from other donors' samples. CDR3s include the opening cysteine and the closing phenylalanine or tryptophan. The order of the fields is V gene, clone size, J gene, D gene, CDR3 DNA, CDR3 protein. A D gene is named only where the DNA matches it firmly. Part of the rows lack a size; the others show once, few, many or a class for expanded clones.

>TRBV4-1|once|TRBJ1-2|.
TGCGCCAGCAGCCGGGACGGATACTATGGCTACACCTTC
CASSRDGYYGYTF
>TRBV5-6|few|TRBJ2-4|TRBD2
TGTGCCAGCAGGAGTGGGACTAGCGGGACGATTCAGTACTTC
CASRSGTSGTIQYF
>TRBV7-6|.|TRBJ2-1|.
TGTGCCAGCAGCCCTGGATCTTTCGGGAGCAGTGAGCAGTTCTTC
CASSPGSFGSSEQFF
>TRBV18|many|TRBJ2-5|.
TGTGCCAGCTCACCACGGGGTCGTGAGACCCAGTACTTC
CASSPRGRETQYF
>TRBV6-5|once|TRBJ2-3|TRBD2
TGTGCCAGCAGTTTCCTAGCGGGAGGGCGGGTAGATACGCAGTATTTT
CASSFLAGGRVDTQYF
>TRBV10-3|.|TRBJ2-3|.
TGTGCCATCAGTCCCCGAGAGAGTGGACAGATTAGCACAGATACGCAGTATTTT
CAISPRESGQISTDTQYF
>TRBV9|.|TRBJ2-1|.
TGTGCCAGCAACCAGGACGAGCGCCACTACAATGAGCAGTTCTTC
CASNQDERHYNEQFF
>TRBV9|.|TRBJ2-3|TRBD1
TGTGCCAGCAGTAAAACAGGGGTTGGGGATACGCAGTATTTT
CASSKTGVGDTQYF
>TRBV11-2|once|TRBJ2-1|.
TGTGCCAGCAGCTCCGTACGGGGAAGCTACAATGAGCAGTTCTTC
CASSSVRGSYNEQFF
>TRBV19|.|TRBJ1-1|TRBD1
TGTGCCAGTACCCAGGGGGGGGAGGGCACTGAAGCTTTCTTT
CASTQGGEGTEAFF
>TRBV10-3|.|TRBJ2-7|.
TGTGCCATCGGGCAGCCGGACGGCGAGCAGTACTTC
CAIGQPDGEQYF
>TRBV28|.|TRBJ1-3|.
TGTGCCAGCAGTTTATGGGCAGGATCTGGAAACACCATATATTTT
CASSLWAGSGNTIYF
>TRBV6-6|many|TRBJ2-7|TRBD1
TGTGCCAGCAGTTACTCTGGCCAGGGGGCCTGGGAGCAGTACTTC
CASSYSGQGAWEQYF
>TRBV28|.|TRBJ2-6|.
TGTGCCAGCAGTTTATACGGAGGATTCGGTGGGGCCAACGTCCTGACTTTC
CASSLYGGFGGANVLTF
>TRBV19|.|TRBJ2-3|.
TGTGCCAGTAGTCTTGACAGATTCACAGATACGCAGTATTTT
CASSLDRFTDTQYF
>TRBV6-5|once|TRBJ1-2|.
TGTGCCAGCAGTTACGCAGCAGGAGGCTACACCTTC
CASSYAAGGYTF
>TRBV10-3|once|TRBJ1-2|TRBD1
TGTGCCATCACTCCGCGCTTCGGACAGGGGGCGCCTAGCTACACCTTC
CAITPRFGQGAPSYTF
>TRBV27|.|TRBJ1-5|.
TGTGCCAGCAGTGACGGGGTCGGAAATCAGCCCCAGCATTTT
CASSDGVGNQPQHF
>TRBV4-1|.|TRBJ2-7|TRBD1
TGCGCCAGCAGCCTACAGGACAGGGGACCCTACGAGCAGTACTTC
CASSLQDRGPYEQYF
>TRBV7-9|.|TRBJ2-2|TRBD2
TGTGCCAGCAGCTTAGAGACTAGCGTGACCGGGGAGCTGTTTTTT
CASSLETSVTGELFF
>TRBV30|.|TRBJ2-1|.
TGTGCCTGGAGTGGACTAGCCTACAATGAGCAGTTCTTC
CAWSGLAYNEQFF
>TRBV7-9|.|TRBJ1-4|.
TGTGCCAGCAGCTTCAGTCAGGGATATGAAAAACTGTTTTTT
CASSFSQGYEKLFF
>TRBV7-2|few|TRBJ2-7|TRBD2
TGTGCCAGCAGCTTAGGCCTAGCGGGAGTGTCTGAGCAGTACTTC
CASSLGLAGVSEQYF
>TRBV6-5|.|TRBJ2-3|.
TGTGCCAGCAGCCAACCCGGGACAGATACGCAGTATTTT
CASSQPGTDTQYF
>TRBV5-4|.|TRBJ2-5|TRBD2
TGTGCCAGCAGCGCAGCGGGAGGGTTAGAACAAGAGACCCAGTACTTC
CASSAAGGLEQETQYF
>TRBV28|.|TRBJ1-5|TRBD1
TGTGCCAGCAGTGCTCCGGGACAGGGGGATCGGTCCCAGCATTTT
CASSAPGQGDRSQHF
>TRBV7-6|.|TRBJ2-5|.
TGTGCCAGCAGCCAACGGCGGCCGGGCAGATACCAAGAGACCCAGTACTTC
CASSQRRPGRYQETQYF
>TRBV15|.|TRBJ1-4|.
TGTGCCACCAGCAGACTGAGAGACTTGGGGGAAAAACTGTTTTTT
CATSRLRDLGEKLFF
>TRBV7-2|once|TRBJ1-5|.
TGTGCCCCACGGGAGGGAAGCAATCAGCCCCAGCATTTT
CAPREGSNQPQHF
>TRBV11-2|.|TRBJ1-1|.
TGTGCCAGCAGCTCGACAGTTGGGAACACTGAAGCTTTCTTT
CASSSTVGNTEAFF
>TRBV5-1|few|TRBJ2-5|TRBD1
TGCGCCAGCAGCCCCGAGCCAGACAGGGGAAAGACCCAGTACTTC
CASSPEPDRGKTQYF
>TRBV10-3|.|TRBJ2-7|TRBD2
TGTGCCAGTACCGGGACTAGCGGGAGATCCACCTACGAGCAGTACTTC
CASTGTSGRSTYEQYF
>TRBV28|.|TRBJ1-1|.
TGTGCCAGCAGTTCAAGATCCTACTCTGAAGCTTTCTTT
CASSSRSYSEAFF
>TRBV9|.|TRBJ1-3|.
TGTGCCAGCAGCGTAGGGGGAGGTCTCTCTGGAAACACCATATATTTT
CASSVGGGLSGNTIYF
>TRBV6-1|many|TRBJ2-1|TRBD2
TGTGCCAGCAAAAAGCGGGAGACCTACAATGAGCAGTTCTTC
CASKKRETYNEQFF
>TRBV6-1|.|TRBJ2-1|.
TGTGCCAGCAGTGCCATACCTGACAATGAGCAGTTCTTC
CASSAIPDNEQFF